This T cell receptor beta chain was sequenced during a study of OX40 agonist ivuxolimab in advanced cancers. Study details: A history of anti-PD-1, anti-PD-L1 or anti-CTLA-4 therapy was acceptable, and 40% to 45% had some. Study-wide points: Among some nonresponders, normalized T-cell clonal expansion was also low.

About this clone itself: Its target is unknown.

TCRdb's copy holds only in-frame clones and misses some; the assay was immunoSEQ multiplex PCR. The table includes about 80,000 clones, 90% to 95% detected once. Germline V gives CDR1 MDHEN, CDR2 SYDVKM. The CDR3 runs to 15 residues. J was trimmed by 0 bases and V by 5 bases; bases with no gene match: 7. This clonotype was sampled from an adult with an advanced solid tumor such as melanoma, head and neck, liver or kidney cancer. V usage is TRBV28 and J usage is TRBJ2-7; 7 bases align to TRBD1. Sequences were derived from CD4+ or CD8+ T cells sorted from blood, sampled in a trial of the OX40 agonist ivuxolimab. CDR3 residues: CASSPPGTVSYEQYF. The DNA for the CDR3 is TGTGCCAGCAGTCCCCCCGGGACAGTCTCCTACGAGCAGTACTTC.